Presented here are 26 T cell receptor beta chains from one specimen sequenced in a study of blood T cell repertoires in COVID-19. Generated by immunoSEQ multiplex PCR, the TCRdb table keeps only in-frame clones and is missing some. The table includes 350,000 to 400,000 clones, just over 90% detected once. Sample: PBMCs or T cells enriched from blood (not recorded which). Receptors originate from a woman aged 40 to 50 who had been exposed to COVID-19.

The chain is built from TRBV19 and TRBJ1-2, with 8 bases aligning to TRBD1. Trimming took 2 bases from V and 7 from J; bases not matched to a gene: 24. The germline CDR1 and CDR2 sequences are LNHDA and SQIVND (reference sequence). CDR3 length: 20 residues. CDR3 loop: CASSIRLGDNPDRVRGGYTF. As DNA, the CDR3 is TGTGCCAGTAGTATACGATTGGGGGACAACCCGGACAGGGTGAGAGGTGGCTACACCTTC.

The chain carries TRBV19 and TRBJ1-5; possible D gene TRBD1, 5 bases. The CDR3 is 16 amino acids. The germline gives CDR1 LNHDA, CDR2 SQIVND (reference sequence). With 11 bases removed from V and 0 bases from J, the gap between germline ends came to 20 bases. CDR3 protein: CASTGTAHYSNQPQHF. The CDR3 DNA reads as TGTGCCTCGACCGGGACTGCACACTATAGCAATCAGCCCCAGCATTTT.

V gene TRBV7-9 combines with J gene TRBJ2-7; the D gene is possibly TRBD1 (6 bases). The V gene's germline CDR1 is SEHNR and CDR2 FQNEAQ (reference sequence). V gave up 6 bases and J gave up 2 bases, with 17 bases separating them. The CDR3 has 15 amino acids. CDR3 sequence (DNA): TGTGCCAGCAGTGACCTCGGGACACCCACCTACGAGCAGTACTTC. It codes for CASSDLGTPTYEQYF.

Here the CDR3 reads CASSLLTGSNPNTEAFF. The CDR3 DNA follows: TGCGCCAGCAGCCTCCTGACAGGGTCTAATCCGAACACTGAAGCTTTCTTT. V usage is TRBV5-1 and J usage is TRBJ1-1; TRBD1 agrees at 7 bases. CDR3 size: 17 residues. The V segment lost 4 bases and the J segment 1 base; nucleotides outside the gene matches: 13. Germline V gives CDR1 SGHRS, CDR2 YFSETQ.

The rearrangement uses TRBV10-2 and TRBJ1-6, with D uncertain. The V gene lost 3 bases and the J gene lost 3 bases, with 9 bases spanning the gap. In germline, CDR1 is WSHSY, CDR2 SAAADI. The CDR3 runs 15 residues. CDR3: CASSENFVYNSPLHF. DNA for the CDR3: TGCGCCAGCAGTGAAAATTTCGTCTATAATTCACCCCTCCACTTT.

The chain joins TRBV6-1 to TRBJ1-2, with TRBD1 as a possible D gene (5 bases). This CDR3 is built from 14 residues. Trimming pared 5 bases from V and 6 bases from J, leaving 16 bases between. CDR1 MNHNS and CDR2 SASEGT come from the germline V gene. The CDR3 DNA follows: TGTGCCAGCAGTTATTCCGAAGAAGGGGATGGCTACACCTTC. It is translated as CASSYSEEGDGYTF.

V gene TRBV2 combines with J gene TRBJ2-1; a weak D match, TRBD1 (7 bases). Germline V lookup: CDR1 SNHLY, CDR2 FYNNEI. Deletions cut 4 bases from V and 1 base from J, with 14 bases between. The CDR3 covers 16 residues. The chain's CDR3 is CASSAVAGGSYNEQFF. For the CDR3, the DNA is TGTGCCAGCAGTGCTGTGGCAGGGGGGTCCTACAATGAGCAGTTCTTC.

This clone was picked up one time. CDR3 sequence reads: CASSWDRVSYEQYF. DNA of the CDR3: TGTGCCAGCTCATGGGACAGGGTCTCCTACGAGCAGTACTTC. The V call is TRBV18, the J call TRBJ2-7; 9 bases match TRBD1. V dropped 5 bases and J dropped 0; count of bases not matched to a gene: 2. Germline V gives CDR1 KGHSH, CDR2 LQKENI. The CDR3 consists of 14 residues.

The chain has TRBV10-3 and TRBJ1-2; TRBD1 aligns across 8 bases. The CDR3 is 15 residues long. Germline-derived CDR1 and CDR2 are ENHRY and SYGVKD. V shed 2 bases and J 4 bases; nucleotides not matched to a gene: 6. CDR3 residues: CAISEGQGAVYGYTF. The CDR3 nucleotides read TGTGCCATCAGTGAGGGCCAGGGGGCGGTCTATGGCTACACCTTC.

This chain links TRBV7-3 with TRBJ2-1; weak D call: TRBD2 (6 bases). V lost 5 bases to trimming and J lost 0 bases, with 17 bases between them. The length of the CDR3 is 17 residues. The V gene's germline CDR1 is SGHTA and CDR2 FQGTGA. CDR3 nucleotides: TGTGCCAGCAGCCCCCAGGGACTTCTGAGCTCCTACAATGAGCAGTTCTTC. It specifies CASSPQGLLSSYNEQFF. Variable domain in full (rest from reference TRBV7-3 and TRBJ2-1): GAGVSQTPSNKVTEKGKYVELRCDPISGHTALYWYRQSLGQGPEFLIYFQGTGAADDSGLPNDRFFAVRPEGSVSTLKIQRTERGDSAVYLCASSPQGLLSSYNEQFFGPGTRLTVL.

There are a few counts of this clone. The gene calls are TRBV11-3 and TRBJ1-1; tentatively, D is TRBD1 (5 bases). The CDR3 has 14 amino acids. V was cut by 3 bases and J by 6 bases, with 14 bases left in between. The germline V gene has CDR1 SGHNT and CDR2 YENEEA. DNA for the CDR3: TGTGCCAGCAGCTTCCAGGGCAGGAGGGCTGAAGCTTTCTTT. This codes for CASSFQGRRAEAFF.

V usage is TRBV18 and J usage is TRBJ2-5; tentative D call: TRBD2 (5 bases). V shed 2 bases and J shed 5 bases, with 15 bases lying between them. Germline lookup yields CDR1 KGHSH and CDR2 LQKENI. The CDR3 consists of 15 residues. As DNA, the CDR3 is TGTGCCAGCTCACCATATACCCCCGGGAAGGAGACCCAGTACTTC. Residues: CASSPYTPGKETQYF.

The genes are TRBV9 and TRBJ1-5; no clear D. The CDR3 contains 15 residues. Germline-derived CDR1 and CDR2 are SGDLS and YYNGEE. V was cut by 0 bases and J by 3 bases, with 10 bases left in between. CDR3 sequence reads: CASSVASTPNQPQHF. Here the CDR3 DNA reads TGTGCCAGCAGCGTAGCTTCCACACCCAATCAGCCCCAGCATTTT.

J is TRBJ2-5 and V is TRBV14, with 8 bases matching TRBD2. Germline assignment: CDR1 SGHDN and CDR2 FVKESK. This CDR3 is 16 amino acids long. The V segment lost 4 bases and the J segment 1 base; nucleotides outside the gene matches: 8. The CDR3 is CASSPPERGPQETQYF. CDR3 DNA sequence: TGTGCCAGCAGCCCCCCGGAGCGGGGGCCCCAAGAGACCCAGTACTTC.

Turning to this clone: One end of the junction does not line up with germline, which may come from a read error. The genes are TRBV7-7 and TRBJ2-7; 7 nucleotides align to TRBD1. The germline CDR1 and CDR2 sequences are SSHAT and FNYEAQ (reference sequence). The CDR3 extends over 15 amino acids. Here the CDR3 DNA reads TGTGCTAGCAGCCGCCCGCTGACAGGGACCCACGAGCAGTACTTC. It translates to CASSRPLTGTHEQYF.

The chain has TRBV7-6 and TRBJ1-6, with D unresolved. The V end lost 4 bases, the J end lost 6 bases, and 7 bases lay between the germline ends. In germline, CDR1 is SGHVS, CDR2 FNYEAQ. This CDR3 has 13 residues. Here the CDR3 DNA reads TGTGCCAGCAGCTCAACGGGTAATTCACCCCTCCACTTT. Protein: CASSSTGNSPLHF.

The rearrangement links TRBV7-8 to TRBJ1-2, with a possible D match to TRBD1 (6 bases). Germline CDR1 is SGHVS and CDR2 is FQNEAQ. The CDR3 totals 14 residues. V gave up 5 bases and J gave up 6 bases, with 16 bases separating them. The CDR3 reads CASSQTDRRNGYTF. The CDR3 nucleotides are TGTGCCAGCAGCCAAACTGACAGGCGGAATGGCTACACCTTC.

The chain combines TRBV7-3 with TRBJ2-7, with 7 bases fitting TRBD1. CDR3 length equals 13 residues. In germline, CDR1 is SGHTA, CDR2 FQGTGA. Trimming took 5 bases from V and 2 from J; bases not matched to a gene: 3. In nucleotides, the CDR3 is TGTGCCAGCAGCCGAGGGGGCCCCTACGAGCAGTACTTC. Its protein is CASSRGGPYEQYF.

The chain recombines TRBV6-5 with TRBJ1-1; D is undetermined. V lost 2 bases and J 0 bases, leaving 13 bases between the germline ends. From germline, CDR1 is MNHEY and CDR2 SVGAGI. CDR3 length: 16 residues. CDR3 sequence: CASSYGGPVMNTEAFF. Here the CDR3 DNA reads TGTGCCAGCAGTTACGGAGGTCCCGTTATGAACACTGAAGCTTTCTTT.

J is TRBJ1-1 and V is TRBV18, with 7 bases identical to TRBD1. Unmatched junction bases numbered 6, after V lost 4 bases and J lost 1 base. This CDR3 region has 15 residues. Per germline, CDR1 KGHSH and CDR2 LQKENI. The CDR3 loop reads CASSLRQGRNTEAFF. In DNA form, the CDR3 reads TGTGCCAGCTCACTCCGACAGGGTAGGAACACTGAAGCTTTCTTT.

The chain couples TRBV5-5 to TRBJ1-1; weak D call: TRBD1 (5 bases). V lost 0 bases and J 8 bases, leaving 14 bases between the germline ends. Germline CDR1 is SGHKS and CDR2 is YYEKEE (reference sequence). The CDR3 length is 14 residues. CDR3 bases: TGTGCCAGCAGCTTGGCCGCTCTAGGGGCCGAAGCTTTCTTT. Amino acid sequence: CASSLAALGAEAFF.

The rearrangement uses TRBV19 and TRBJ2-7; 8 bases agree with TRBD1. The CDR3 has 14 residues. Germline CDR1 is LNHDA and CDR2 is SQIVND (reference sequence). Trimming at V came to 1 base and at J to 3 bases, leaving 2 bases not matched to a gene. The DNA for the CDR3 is TGTGCCAGTAGTATAGGGGGACAGGTCTACGAGCAGTACTTC. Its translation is CASSIGGQVYEQYF.

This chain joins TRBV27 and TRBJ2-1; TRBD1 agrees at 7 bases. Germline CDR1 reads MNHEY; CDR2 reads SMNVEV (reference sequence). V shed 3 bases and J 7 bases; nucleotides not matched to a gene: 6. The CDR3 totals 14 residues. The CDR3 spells CASSFLYRGNEQFF. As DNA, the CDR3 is TGTGCCAGCAGTTTTCTATACAGGGGTAATGAGCAGTTCTTC.

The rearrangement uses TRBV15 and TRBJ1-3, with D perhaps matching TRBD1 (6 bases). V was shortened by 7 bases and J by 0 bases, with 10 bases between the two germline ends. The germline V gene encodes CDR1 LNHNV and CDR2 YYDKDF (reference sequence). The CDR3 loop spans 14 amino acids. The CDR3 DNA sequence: TGTGCCACCACCGGACAGCTCTCTGGAAACACCATATATTTT. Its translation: CATTGQLSGNTIYF.

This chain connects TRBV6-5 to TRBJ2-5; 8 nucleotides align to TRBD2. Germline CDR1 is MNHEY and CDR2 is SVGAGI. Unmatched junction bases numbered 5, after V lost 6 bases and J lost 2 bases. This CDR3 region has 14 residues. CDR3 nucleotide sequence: TGTGCCAGCAGACGACTAGCGAATCAAGAGACCCAGTACTTC. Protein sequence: CASRRLANQETQYF.

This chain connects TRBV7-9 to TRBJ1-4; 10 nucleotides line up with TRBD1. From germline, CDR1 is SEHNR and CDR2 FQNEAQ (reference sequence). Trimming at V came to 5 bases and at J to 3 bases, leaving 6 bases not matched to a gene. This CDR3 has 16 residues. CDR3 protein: CASSPGQGTPNEKLFF. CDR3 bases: TGTGCCAGCAGCCCGGGACAGGGGACGCCTAATGAAAAACTGTTTTTT.